This TCR beta chain comes out of a study of vaccination effects on CD4 cells after COVID-19. The germline CDR1 and CDR2 sequences are SEHNR and FQNEAQ (reference sequence). CDR3 length equals 13 residues. Losses at the gene ends were 5 bases for V and 7 bases for J; bases not matched to a gene: 7. Assay: immunoSEQ multiplex PCR; the TCRdb copy retains only in-frame clones and omits some. The profile shows around 49,000 clones, roughly 72% of them singletons. After roughly eleven days in culture, the CD4+ T cells were isolated. Each participant was administered two doses of either the BNT162b2 or the mRNA-1273 vaccine. Concerning this clone: Its matching antigen is unknown.

The source of this sequence is a human donor who received a COVID-19 vaccine. The gene calls are TRBV7-9 and TRBJ1-1; 7 nucleotides align to TRBD1. The specimen comprised CD4+ T cells from PBMCs cultured without peptide, sampled after COVID-19 vaccination. The CDR3: CASSKSGQIEAFF. As DNA, the CDR3 is TGTGCCAGCAGCAAGTCGGGACAGATTGAAGCTTTCTTT. Complete variable domain (other parts from reference TRBV7-9 and TRBJ1-1): DTGVSQNPRHKITKRGQNVTFRCDPISEHNRLYWYRQTLGQGPEFLTYFQNEAQLEKSRLLSDRFSAERPKGSFSTLEIQRTEQGDSAMYLCASSKSGQIEAFFGQGTRLTVV.